The 26 T cell receptor beta chains listed next were all sequenced from one sample in a study of cytomegalovirus exposure and HLA in healthy donors. The PCR used 60 Vbeta and 13 Jbeta primers. Sequencing used immunoSEQ multiplex PCR; TCRdb keeps in-frame clones, though not all of them. The table lists some 190,000 clones, 82% of them singletons. Sequencing input: PBMCs. Every receptor here comes from a man aged 35 to 55 in good health and CMV-seronegative.

This clone is a singleton in its sample. This rearrangement joins TRBV30 to TRBJ2-3; D is unresolved. The CDR3 has 16 amino acids. V lost 0 bases, J lost 2 bases, and 15 bases lay in between. Per germline, CDR1 GTSNPN and CDR2 SVGIG (reference sequence). The CDR3 region has the DNA TGTGCCTGGAGTGTACAACTCCGGCGGATCACAGATACGCAGTATTTT. Protein product: CAWSVQLRRITDTQYF.

Only a few counts were recorded for this clone. The CDR3 coding sequence is TGTGCCAGCAGGCCACCAGGGGGGATTCAGACTGAAGCTTTCTTT. It yields the protein CASRPPGGIQTEAFF. The V gene is TRBV6-6, the J gene TRBJ1-1; TRBD1 matches 7 bases. This CDR3 region has 15 residues. Germline CDR1 and CDR2: MNHNY and SVGAGI (reference sequence). J was trimmed by 5 bases and V by 6 bases; bases with no gene match: 12.

The chain combines TRBV9 with TRBJ2-6, with TRBD1 as a possible D gene (5 bases). Germline CDR1 SGDLS, CDR2 YYNGEE. V was clipped by 4 bases and J by 2 bases, with 7 bases between them. This CDR3 comprises 14 residues. CDR3 in DNA: TGTGCCAGCAGCCGACAGACTGGGGCCAACGTCCTGACTTTC. Its translation is CASSRQTGANVLTF.

This sequence joins TRBV9 and TRBJ1-4; possibly TRBD1 for D (6 bases). The CDR3 runs to 12 residues. Germline CDR1 SGDLS, CDR2 YYNGEE. V was cut by 7 bases and J by 8 bases, with 12 bases left in between. The CDR3 DNA is TGTGCCAGCCAGGGGCCTGGGGAAAAACTGTTTTTT. This sequence encodes CASQGPGEKLFF.

The chain has TRBV28 and TRBJ1-2; 7 positions match TRBD1. The CDR3 spans 15 residues. The V gene's germline CDR1 is MDHEN and CDR2 SYDVKM. V lost 3 bases, J lost 6 bases, and 10 bases stayed unmatched. The CDR3 reads CASSLGGSTGDGYTF. The DNA for the CDR3 is TGTGCCAGCAGTTTGGGTGGCTCCACAGGGGATGGCTACACCTTC.

The gene calls are TRBV19 and TRBJ1-2; 8 nucleotides align to TRBD1. The CDR3 is made up of 13 amino acids. V trimming: 5 bases; J trimming: 6 bases; junction bases outside the gene matches: 5. CDR1 and CDR2 (germline): LNHDA, SQIVND (reference sequence). CDR3 region: CASSQDRVNGYTF. The CDR3 DNA reads TGTGCCAGTAGTCAGGACAGGGTGAATGGCTACACCTTC.

V and J are TRBV7-2 and TRBJ2-7, with a possible D match to TRBD2 (5 bases). From germline, CDR1 is SGHTA and CDR2 FQGNSA. CDR3 size: 15 residues. V gave up 5 bases and J gave up 2 bases, with 16 bases separating them. The CDR3 region has the DNA TGTGCCAGCAGCCCGAGGGCCCTAATGGCCTACGAGCAGTACTTC. This translates into CASSPRALMAYEQYF.

This clone came up a few times. The V gene is TRBV7-9, the J gene TRBJ2-3, with a weak D call TRBD2 (5 bases). Germline V lookup: CDR1 SEHNR, CDR2 FQNEAQ (reference sequence). The V end lost 7 bases, the J end lost 2 bases, and 10 bases lay between the germline ends. This CDR3 comprises 13 residues. The CDR3 reads CASNTGNTDTQYF. For the CDR3, the DNA is TGTGCCAGCAACACCGGGAACACAGATACGCAGTATTTT.

This chain links TRBV12-5 with TRBJ2-1; possibly TRBD1 for D (5 bases). The length of the CDR3 is 12 residues. Trimming removed 0 bases from V and 8 bases from J, with 5 bases in between. Germline loops: CDR1 LGHNT, CDR2 FRNRAP. The CDR3 nucleotides are TGTGCTAGTGGTTTGGTAGGGGATGAGCAGTTCTTC. Its protein is CASGLVGDEQFF.

Of note for this clone: One junction end does not reproduce the germline sequence, and a read error may be involved. The V gene is TRBV7-8, the J gene TRBJ2-7; TRBD1 matches 7 bases. Germline-derived CDR1 and CDR2 are SGHVS and FQNEAQ. This CDR3 region has 13 residues. In DNA, the CDR3 is TGTGTCAGCATAGACAGGGTGGGCTACGAGCAGTACTTC. Its translation: CVSIDRVGYEQYF.

The chain employs TRBV5-4 and TRBJ2-7; TRBD1 aligns across 11 bases. Germline V gene sequence: CDR1 SGHNT, CDR2 YYREEE (reference sequence). This CDR3 is built from 16 residues. V was clipped by 3 bases and J by 7 bases; unmatched bases: 12. The DNA of the CDR3 is TGTGCCAGCAGCTATCGGACAGGGGGCGCACCAAAAGAGCAGTACTTC. It yields the protein CASSYRTGGAPKEQYF.

The chain couples TRBV2 to TRBJ1-1; D is undetermined. In germline, CDR1 is SNHLY, CDR2 FYNNEI. The CDR3 runs 11 residues. V was pared by 2 bases and J by 10 bases, with 8 bases between. The CDR3 here is CASSEQKTAFF. In DNA form, the CDR3 reads TGTGCCAGCAGTGAACAGAAAACAGCTTTCTTT.

This sequence joins TRBV7-2 and TRBJ1-2, with 7 positions matching TRBD1. Trimming cost V 1 base and J 5 bases; bases outside gene matches: 7. This CDR3 has 15 residues. The germline V gene has CDR1 SGHTA and CDR2 FQGNSA. CDR3 nucleotide sequence: TGTGCCAGCAGCTTAGGTCCAGGGGGGATGTATGGCTACACCTTC. Protein sequence: CASSLGPGGMYGYTF.

The chain uses TRBV5-1 and TRBJ1-1, with 8 bases fitting TRBD1. Germline CDR1 SGHRS, CDR2 YFSETQ. The CDR3 loop spans 15 amino acids. With 1 base clipped from V and 1 base from J, the junction kept 3 bases outside the gene matches. CDR3 loop: CASSLRQGANTEAFF. CDR3 nucleotide sequence: TGCGCCAGCAGCTTGCGGCAGGGGGCGAACACTGAAGCTTTCTTT.

The CDR3 nucleotides read TGTGCCAGCGGGGGATATACAGGGATGAACGAGCAGTACTTC. Its protein product is CASGGYTGMNEQYF. The rearrangement joins TRBV25-1 to TRBJ2-7; a weak D match, TRBD1 (6 bases). The germline gives CDR1 MGHDK, CDR2 SYGVNS. Trimming shortened V by 8 bases and J by 5 bases, and 19 bases separated the two germline ends. The CDR3 contains 14 residues.

The rearrangement links TRBV4-2 to TRBJ1-6, with D perhaps matching TRBD1 (6 bases). The CDR3 loop spans 16 amino acids. Trimming pared 6 bases from V and 0 bases from J, leaving 12 bases between. Germline CDR1 LGHNA, CDR2 YNFKEQ. Here the CDR3 reads CASSRGGSSYNSPLHF. DNA for the CDR3: TGTGCCAGCAGTCGGGGGGGCAGCTCCTATAATTCACCCCTCCACTTT.

This rearrangement joins TRBV28 to TRBJ2-7, with 7 bases matching TRBD1. Trimming took 1 base from V and 3 from J; bases not matched to a gene: 3. The CDR3 has 14 residues. Germline V lookup: CDR1 MDHEN, CDR2 SYDVKM. This chain's CDR3 is CASSLYRQGYEQYF. The CDR3 DNA follows: TGTGCCAGCAGTTTATACCGACAGGGCTACGAGCAGTACTTC.

V gene TRBV6-5 combines with J gene TRBJ2-1; maybe TRBD2 (5 bases). The CDR3 contains 14 residues. Germline CDR1 is MNHEY and CDR2 is SVGAGI. V gave up 6 bases and J gave up 2 bases, with 11 bases separating them. The CDR3 DNA is TGTGCCAGCAGCATTCGGGAAGCCTACAATGAGCAGTTCTTC. It specifies CASSIREAYNEQFF.

The rearrangement links TRBV2 to TRBJ2-1, with D hard to call. CDR3 length: 12 amino acids. Germline V lookup: CDR1 SNHLY, CDR2 FYNNEI. Deletions cut 7 bases from V and 4 bases from J, with 8 bases between. CDR3 coding DNA: TGTGCCAGCATTCCTAGATACAATGAGCAGTTCTTC. Residues: CASIPRYNEQFF.

The chain has TRBV11-2 and TRBJ2-7; tentative D call: TRBD2 (7 bases). The V gene lost 6 bases and the J gene lost 3 bases, with 27 bases spanning the gap. The germline V gene encodes CDR1 SGHAT and CDR2 FQNNGV. This CDR3 is built from 18 residues. CDR3 in DNA: TGTGCCAGCAGGCTTATAGCTCCGGGGAGGGGGGGTGGCTACGAGCAGTACTTC. Its translation: CASRLIAPGRGGGYEQYF.

The chain uses TRBV30 and TRBJ2-7; D is perhaps TRBD2 (5 bases). Trimming cost V 3 bases and J 4 bases, with 10 bases left between them. This CDR3 has 12 amino acids. The germline gives CDR1 GTSNPN, CDR2 SVGIG (reference sequence). The CDR3 reads CAWRASWYEQYF. CDR3 in DNA: TGTGCCTGGAGAGCTAGCTGGTACGAGCAGTACTTC.

This rearrangement joins TRBV19 to TRBJ2-7, with 9 bases fitting TRBD1. CDR1 is LNHDA and CDR2 is SQIVND in the germline V gene (reference sequence). V lost 4 bases, J lost 1 base, and 5 bases stayed unmatched. This CDR3 has 15 amino acids. CDR3 sequence (DNA): TGTGCCAGTAGTAGACCGGGACAGGGATCCTACGAGCAGTACTTC. Protein product: CASSRPGQGSYEQYF.

The gene calls are TRBV9 and TRBJ2-5, with 8 bases that match TRBD1. The J call may be in error: the DNA end matches TRBJ2-7 better. From germline, CDR1 is SGDLS and CDR2 YYNGEE. This CDR3 has 15 residues. In nucleotides, the CDR3 is TGTGCCAGCAGCGTAGCGGACAGGGTAGGGCGCGAGCAGTACTTC. Amino acid sequence: CASSVADRVGREQYF.

Comments on this clone: The germline gene is not matched at one end of the junction; a read error may be the cause. V usage is TRBV7-9 and J usage is TRBJ1-1; 9 bases are shared with TRBD1. The germline gives CDR1 SEHNR, CDR2 FQNEAQ (reference sequence). This CDR3 comprises 16 residues. The CDR3 DNA sequence: TGTTCCAGCAGCTCAAAGTTGGGGACAGGGTTGACTGAAGCTTTCTTT. Its protein product is CSSSSKLGTGLTEAFF. Together with reference TRBV7-9 and TRBJ1-1, the CDR3 gives the full variable domain: DTGVSQNPRHKITKRGQNVTFRCDPISEHNRLYWYRQTLGQGPEFLTYFQNEAQLEKSRLLSDRFSAERPKGSFSTLEIQRTEQGDSAMYLCSSSSKLGTGLTEAFFGQGTRLTVV.

The chain employs TRBV11-3 and TRBJ2-2, with D maybe TRBD2 (6 bases). V lost 7 bases, J lost 3 bases, and 18 bases lay in between. The germline V gene has CDR1 SGHNT and CDR2 YENEEA. The CDR3 contains 16 residues. The CDR3 coding sequence is TGTGCCAGCACCCGCTCCGGGAGCTCCTACACCGGGGAGCTGTTTTTT. Protein: CASTRSGSSYTGELFF.

This clone showed up just a few times. The CDR3, as DNA: TGTGCCAGTACACAGGGGGCGAACACTGAAGCTTTCTTT. Translation: CASTQGANTEAFF. V usage is TRBV19 and J usage is TRBJ1-1; TRBD1 matches 9 bases. Germline loops: CDR1 LNHDA, CDR2 SQIVND (reference sequence). Trimming at V came to 7 bases and at J to 1 base, leaving 1 base not matched to a gene. The CDR3 totals 13 residues.